This TCR beta chain was observed in a study of T-cell reconstitution after alpha-beta-depleted transplantation in children. Whole-study findings and limits: After one year, T-cell counts and TCRbeta diversity mostly came from new T cells.

As regards this clonotype: The antigen is not known.

Researchers prepared the TCRbeta library using unique molecular identifiers, the study reports. TCRdb passed the PCR reads through MiXCR, listing each CDR3 protein once. In the table there are about 200,000 distinct CDR3 sequences, roughly 9.1% of which are singletons. This CDR3 is built from 15 residues. Deletions cut 0 bases from V and 3 bases from J, with 12 bases between. Germline CDR1 is LGHNA and CDR2 is YSLEER. This TCR was recovered from a male patient aged 2-15 years who had a stem cell transplant for acute myeloid leukemia, so the T cells may come from the graft donor. The J gene is TRBJ2-7, the V gene TRBV4-3, with D perhaps matching TRBD2 (5 bases). The source material was PBMCs, mostly from graft donor cells, sampled 360 days after TCRalphabeta/CD19-depleted stem cell transplant. CDR3 region: CASSQDGRTGYEQYF. The CDR3 region has the DNA TGCGCCAGCAGCCAAGATGGCAGGACTGGCTACGAGCAGTACTTC.